Listed below are T cell receptor beta chains from one sample, sequenced in a study of regulatory T cells in long-lasting Graves disease. TCRdb reprocessed the multiplex PCR reads with MiXCR, giving one entry per CDR3 protein. Found here are some 300,000 distinct CDR3 sequences, around 21% of them singletons; the top ten hold roughly three fifths. Sample: peripheral blood mononuclear cells (PBMCs), taken when the disease was refractory, from a patient treated with antithyroid drugs. These receptors were taken from a female donor with Graves disease. The CDR3 runs from the conserved cysteine through the conserved F or W. D genes are given only for firm matches. Rows give clone size only sometimes, using once, few, many, or a class for an expanded clone.

TRBJ2-5	many	TRBV11-3	TRBD2	CASSSDGGETQYF	TGTGCCAGCAGCTCTGACGGGGGGGAGACCCAGTACTTC
TRBJ2-2	many	TRBV28	.	CASSFNRVGELFF	TGTGCCAGCAGTTTTAACAGGGTCGGGGAGCTGTTTTTT
TRBJ2-2	few	TRBV6-1	.	CASSENRATGELFF	TGTGCCAGCAGTGAAAACAGGGCCACCGGGGAGCTGTTTTTT
TRBJ2-5	many	TRBV28	.	CASSLQGHEQETQYF	TGTGCCAGCAGTTTGCAAGGACATGAGCAAGAGACCCAGTACTTC
TRBJ2-7	many	TRBV28	.	CASSRPSTYEQYF	TGTGCCAGCAGCCGACCCAGCACCTACGAGCAGTACTTC
TRBJ2-7	many	TRBV28	.	CASSFSTLDGYEQYF	TGTGCCAGCAGTTTCTCCACCCTAGACGGCTACGAGCAGTACTTC
TRBJ2-1	.	TRBV20-1	.	CSAPTGLEYNEQFF	TGCAGTGCTCCGACCGGACTTGAGTACAATGAGCAGTTCTTC
TRBJ2-7	many	TRBV11-2	TRBD1	CASSPIKRQGPYEQYF	TGTGCCAGCAGCCCAATAAAAAGACAGGGCCCCTACGAGCAGTACTTC
TRBJ1-2	few	TRBV19	.	CASSPTGGRDYGYTF	TGTGCCAGTAGCCCCACCGGGGGGCGAGACTATGGCTACACCTTC
TRBJ2-2	.	TRBV7-2	TRBD1	CASSYTGTGANTGELFF	TGTGCCAGCAGCTATACCGGGACAGGGGCGAACACCGGGGAGCTGTTTTTT
TRBJ1-2	many	TRBV28	.	CASSLQRYGYTF	TGTGCCAGCAGTCTCCAGAGGTATGGCTACACCTTC
TRBJ2-5	.	TRBV6-1	.	CASRTSWYQETQYF	TGTGCCAGCAGAACTTCCTGGTACCAAGAGACCCAGTACTTC
TRBJ1-1	.	TRBV27	.	CASSFSGALEAFF	TGTGCCAGCAGTTTTTCAGGGGCGCTAGAAGCTTTCTTT
TRBJ1-2	few	TRBV30	TRBD1	CAWRQGGGYTF	TGTGCCTGGAGACAGGGGGGCGGCTACACCTTC
TRBJ2-3	.	TRBV7-2	TRBD2	CASSLGSGRPQQYF	TGTGCCAGCAGCTTAGGTAGCGGGAGACCCCAGCAGTATTTT
TRBJ1-1	many	TRBV12-3/TRBV12-4	TRBD1	CASSPVRGGTEAFF	TGTGCCAGCAGTCCGGTCAGGGGGGGAACTGAAGCTTTCTTT
TRBJ2-6	few	TRBV28	.	CASPFDSGANVLTF	TGTGCCAGCCCCTTCGACTCTGGGGCCAACGTCCTGACTTTC